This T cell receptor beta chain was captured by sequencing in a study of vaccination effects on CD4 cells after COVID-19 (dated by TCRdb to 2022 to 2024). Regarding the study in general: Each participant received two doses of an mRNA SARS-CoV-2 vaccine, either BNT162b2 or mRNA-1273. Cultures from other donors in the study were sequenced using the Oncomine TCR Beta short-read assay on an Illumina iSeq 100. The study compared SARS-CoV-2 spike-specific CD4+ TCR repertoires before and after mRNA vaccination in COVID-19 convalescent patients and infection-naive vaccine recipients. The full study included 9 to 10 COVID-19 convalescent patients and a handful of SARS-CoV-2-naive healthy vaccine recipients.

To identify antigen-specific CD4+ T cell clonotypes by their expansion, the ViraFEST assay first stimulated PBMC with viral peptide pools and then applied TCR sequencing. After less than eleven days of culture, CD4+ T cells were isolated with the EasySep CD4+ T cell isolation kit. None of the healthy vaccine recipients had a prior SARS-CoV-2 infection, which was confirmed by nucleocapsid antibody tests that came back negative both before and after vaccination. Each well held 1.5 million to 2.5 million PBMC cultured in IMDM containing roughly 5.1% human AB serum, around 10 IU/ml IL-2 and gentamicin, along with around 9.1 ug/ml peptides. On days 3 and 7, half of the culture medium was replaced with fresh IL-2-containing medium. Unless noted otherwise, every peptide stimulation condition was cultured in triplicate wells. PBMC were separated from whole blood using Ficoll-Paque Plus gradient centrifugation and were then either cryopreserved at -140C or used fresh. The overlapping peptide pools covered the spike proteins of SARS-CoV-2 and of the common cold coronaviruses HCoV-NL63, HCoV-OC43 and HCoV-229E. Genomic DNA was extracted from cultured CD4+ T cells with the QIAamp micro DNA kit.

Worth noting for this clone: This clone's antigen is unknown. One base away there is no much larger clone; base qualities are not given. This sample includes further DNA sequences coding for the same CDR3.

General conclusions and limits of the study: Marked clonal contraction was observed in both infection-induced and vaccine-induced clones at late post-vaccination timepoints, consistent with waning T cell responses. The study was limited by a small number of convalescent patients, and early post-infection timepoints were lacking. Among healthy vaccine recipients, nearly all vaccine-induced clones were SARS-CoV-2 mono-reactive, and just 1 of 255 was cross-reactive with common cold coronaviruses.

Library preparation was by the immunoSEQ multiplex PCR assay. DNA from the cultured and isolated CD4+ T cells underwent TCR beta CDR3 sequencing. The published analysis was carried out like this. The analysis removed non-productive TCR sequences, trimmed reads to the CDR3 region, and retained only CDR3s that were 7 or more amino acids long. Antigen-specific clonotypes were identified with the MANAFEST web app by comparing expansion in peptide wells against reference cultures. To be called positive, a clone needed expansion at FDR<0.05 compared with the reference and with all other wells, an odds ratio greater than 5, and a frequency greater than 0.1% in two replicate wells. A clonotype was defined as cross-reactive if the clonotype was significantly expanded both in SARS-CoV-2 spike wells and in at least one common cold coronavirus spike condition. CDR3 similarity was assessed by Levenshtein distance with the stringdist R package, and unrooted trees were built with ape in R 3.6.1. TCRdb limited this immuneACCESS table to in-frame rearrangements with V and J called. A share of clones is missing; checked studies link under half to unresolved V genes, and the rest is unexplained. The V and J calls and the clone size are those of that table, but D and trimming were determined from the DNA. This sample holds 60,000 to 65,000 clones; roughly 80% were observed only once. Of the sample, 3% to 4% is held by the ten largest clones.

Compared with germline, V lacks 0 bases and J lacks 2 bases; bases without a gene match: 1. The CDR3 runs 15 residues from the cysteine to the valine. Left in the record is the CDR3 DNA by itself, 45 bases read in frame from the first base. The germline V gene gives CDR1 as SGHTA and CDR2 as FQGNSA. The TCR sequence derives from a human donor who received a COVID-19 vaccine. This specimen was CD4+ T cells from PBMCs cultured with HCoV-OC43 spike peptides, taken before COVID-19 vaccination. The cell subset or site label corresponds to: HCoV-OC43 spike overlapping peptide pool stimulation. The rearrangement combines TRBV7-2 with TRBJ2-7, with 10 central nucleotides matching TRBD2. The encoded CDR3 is CASSLAAGGPYEQYV. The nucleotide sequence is TGTGCCAGCAGCTTAGCAGCGGGGGGGCCCTACGAGCAGTACGTC.